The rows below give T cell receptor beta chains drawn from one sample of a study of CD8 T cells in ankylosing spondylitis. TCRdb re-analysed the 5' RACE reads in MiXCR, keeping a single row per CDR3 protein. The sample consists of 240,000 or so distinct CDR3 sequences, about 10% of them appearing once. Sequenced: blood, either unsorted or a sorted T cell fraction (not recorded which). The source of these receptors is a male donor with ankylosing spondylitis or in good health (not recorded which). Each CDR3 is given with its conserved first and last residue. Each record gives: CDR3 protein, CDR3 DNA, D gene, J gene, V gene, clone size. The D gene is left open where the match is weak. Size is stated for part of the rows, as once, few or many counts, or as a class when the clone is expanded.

CASSQVGRSDTQYF | TGCGCCAGCAGCCAAGTCGGCAGATCCGATACGCAGTATTTT | NA | TRBJ2-3 | TRBV4-1 | few
CSARPPPIGLAGDDEQFF | TGCAGTGCTAGACCCCCTCCAATAGGGCTAGCGGGGGACGATGAGCAGTTCTTC | TRBD2 | TRBJ2-1 | TRBV20-1 | NA
CAISGALTGSSTDTQYF | TGTGCCATCAGTGGGGCCTTAACAGGGAGCTCCACAGATACGCAGTATTTT | NA | TRBJ2-3 | TRBV10-3 | many
CASSLSGQRQFF | TGCGCCAGCAGCCTGAGTGGACAGAGGCAGTTCTTC | NA | TRBJ2-1 | TRBV5-1 | many
CSAADLGPYNGEQFF | TGCAGTGCTGCGGACCTGGGCCCCTACAATGGTGAGCAGTTCTTC | NA | TRBJ2-1 | TRBV20-1 | many
CASSYSMRSTNTGELFF | TGTGCCAGCAGTTACTCGATGAGATCCACGAACACCGGGGAGCTGTTTTTT | NA | TRBJ2-2 | TRBV6-5 | many
CASSADRDNTGELFF | TGTGCCAGCAGTGCCGACAGGGATAACACCGGGGAGCTGTTTTTT | TRBD1 | TRBJ2-2 | TRBV9 | many
CASSLEWQSEQYF | TGTGCCAGCAGCTTGGAGTGGCAATCCGAGCAGTACTTC | NA | TRBJ2-7 | TRBV5-5 | many
CASSQIQGAKNIQYF | TGCGCCAGCAGCCAAATTCAGGGCGCAAAAAACATTCAGTACTTC | NA | TRBJ2-4 | TRBV4-1 | many
CASSSPTTSATGELFF | TGTGCCAGCAGCTCCCCTACAACTAGCGCAACCGGGGAGCTGTTTTTT | TRBD2 | TRBJ2-2 | TRBV7-2 | many
CASSLDNRAAETQYF | TGCGCCAGCAGCTTGGATAACAGGGCAGCAGAGACCCAGTACTTC | NA | TRBJ2-5 | TRBV5-1 | NA
CASSARFQPQHF | TGTGCCAGCAGCGCCCGCTTTCAGCCCCAGCATTTT | NA | TRBJ1-5 | TRBV2 | few
CSVEIPGGTPTRNDYGYTF | TGCAGCGTTGAAATCCCCGGCGGGACACCCACAAGAAATGACTATGGCTACACCTTC | NA | TRBJ1-2 | TRBV29-1 | many
CASSLRGGPGTEAFF | TGTGCCAGCAGTCTTAGGGGGGGCCCGGGCACTGAAGCTTTCTTT | NA | TRBJ1-1 | TRBV28 | few
CASSVGLGVSSGANVLTF | TGTGCCAGCAGCGTAGGTCTCGGGGTTAGCTCTGGGGCCAACGTCCTGACTTTC | NA | TRBJ2-6 | TRBV9 | few
CASSTNRRENTEAFF | TGCGCCAGCAGCACTAACAGGAGGGAGAACACTGAAGCTTTCTTT | NA | TRBJ1-1 | TRBV5-1 | many
CSAKTGVGADTQYF | TGCAGTGCAAAGACAGGTGTAGGCGCAGATACGCAGTATTTT | NA | TRBJ2-3 | TRBV20-1 | few
CASTYTSGASNTEAFF | TGTGCCAGCACCTACACGTCAGGGGCCTCGAACACTGAAGCTTTCTTT | NA | TRBJ1-1 | TRBV7-6 | few
CASSSRLGTDTQYF | TGTGCCAGCAGCTCGAGACTAGGAACAGATACGCAGTATTTT | NA | TRBJ2-3 | TRBV12-3/TRBV12-4 | NA
CASTTGGGNQPQHF | TGTGCCAGCACGACAGGGGGCGGCAATCAGCCCCAGCATTTT | TRBD1 | TRBJ1-5 | TRBV12-3/TRBV12-4 | many
CASSEAWQMNTEAFF | TGTGCCAGCAGTGAAGCGTGGCAGATGAACACTGAAGCTTTCTTT | NA | TRBJ1-1 | TRBV6-1 | few
CATSKGGGSDNEQFF | TGTGCCACCAGCAAAGGGGGCGGGAGCGACAATGAGCAGTTCTTC | NA | TRBJ2-1 | TRBV15 | many
CASSLAGRLPDTQYF | TGTGCCAGTAGCCTAGCGGGAAGGCTCCCAGATACGCAGTATTTT | TRBD2 | TRBJ2-3 | TRBV27 | many
CASSFSGRGPQNIQYF | TGTGCCAGCAGTTTCAGCGGGAGGGGCCCCCAAAACATTCAGTACTTC | TRBD2 | TRBJ2-4 | TRBV12-3/TRBV12-4 | many
CASSLEQGNEKLFF | TGCGCCAGCAGCTTGGAGCAGGGGAATGAAAAACTGTTTTTT | NA | TRBJ1-4 | TRBV5-1 | NA
CASTRVVGGRFYEQYF | TGTGCCAGCACCCGGGTGGTGGGGGGACGTTTCTACGAGCAGTACTTC | NA | TRBJ2-7 | TRBV11-2 | many
CASSMGPFYNEQFF | TGTGCCAGCAGCATGGGACCGTTCTACAATGAGCAGTTCTTC | NA | TRBJ2-1 | TRBV5-6 | NA
CASSETTGASYEQYF | TGTGCCAGCAGCGAAACGACAGGCGCCTCCTACGAGCAGTACTTC | NA | TRBJ2-7 | TRBV12-3/TRBV12-4 | NA
CASSSDKVETSGRVTDTQYF | TGCGCCAGCAGCTCGGACAAGGTTGAGACTAGCGGGAGAGTTACAGATACGCAGTATTTT | TRBD2 | TRBJ2-3 | TRBV5-1 | many
CASSQGLGFRPDTQYF | TGTGCCAGCAGTCAGGGACTAGGGTTTAGGCCAGATACGCAGTATTTT | TRBD2 | TRBJ2-3 | TRBV6-1 | many
CATSRDGQAQETQYF | TGTGCCACCAGCAGAGATGGGCAAGCACAAGAGACCCAGTACTTC | NA | TRBJ2-5 | TRBV15 | many
CASSLYGILPKETQYF | TGTGCCAGCAGCCTCTACGGGATCCTCCCGAAAGAGACCCAGTACTTC | NA | TRBJ2-5 | TRBV7-8 | NA
CSVSFPPDTQYF | TGCAGTGTTTCTTTCCCCCCGGATACGCAGTATTTT | NA | TRBJ2-3 | TRBV20-1 | many
CASSPGQGALGTQYF | TGTGCCAGCAGCCCGGGACAGGGAGCCCTGGGTACGCAGTATTTT | TRBD1 | TRBJ2-3 | TRBV12-3/TRBV12-4 | NA
CASSEDRLNQPQHF | TGTGCCAGCAGTGAAGACAGGCTCAATCAGCCCCAGCATTTT | NA | TRBJ1-5 | TRBV2 | many
CVSSLGQVEAFF | TGTGTCAGCAGTCTCGGACAGGTTGAAGCTTTCTTT | TRBD1 | TRBJ1-1 | TRBV12-3/TRBV12-4 | NA
CSARDLLGTVDYNSPLHF | TGCAGTGCTAGAGATCTCTTGGGGACAGTCGATTATAATTCACCCCTCCACTTT | TRBD1 | TRBJ1-6 | TRBV20-1 | NA
CASSFQLVGPPEQFF | TGTGCCAGCAGCTTCCAACTAGTAGGCCCCCCTGAGCAGTTCTTC | NA | TRBJ2-1 | TRBV3-1 | many
CASSQDGGAHYEQYF | TGTGCCAGCAGCCAAGACGGGGGGGCCCACTACGAGCAGTACTTC | TRBD2 | TRBJ2-7 | TRBV4-2 | many
CASSFWRGGGNTQYF | TGTGCCAGCAGTTTCTGGCGGGGGGGCGGTAATACGCAGTATTTT | TRBD2 | TRBJ2-3 | TRBV27 | few
CSVEGGQGIQETQYF | TGCAGCGTTGAAGGAGGACAGGGAATACAAGAGACCCAGTACTTC | TRBD1 | TRBJ2-5 | TRBV29-1 | once
CASKNQGGMNTEAFF | TGCGCCAGCAAAAATCAGGGGGGGATGAACACTGAAGCTTTCTTT | TRBD1 | TRBJ1-1 | TRBV5-1 | many
CASLSRDNPTGELFF | TGTGCCAGTTTATCCCGGGACAACCCGACCGGGGAGCTGTTTTTT | NA | TRBJ2-2 | TRBV28 | many
CASSQRTGRPGVLNEKLFF | TGCGCCAGCAGCCAAAGGACAGGACGGCCCGGTGTTTTAAACGAAAAACTGTTTTTT | TRBD1 | TRBJ1-4 | TRBV5-1 | few
CASNPTGAGSPLHF | TGTGCCTCCAATCCGACAGGGGCCGGTTCACCCCTCCACTTT | TRBD1 | TRBJ1-6 | TRBV12-3/TRBV12-4 | many
CASSDPGDAESTDTQYF | TGTGCCAGCAGTGACCCGGGAGACGCGGAAAGCACAGATACGCAGTATTTT | NA | TRBJ2-3 | TRBV2 | NA
CASSYQAGVTGYTF | TGTGCCAGCAGTTACCAGGCAGGGGTAACCGGCTACACCTTC | NA | TRBJ1-2 | TRBV6-5 | many
CASSSVLARGGNTGELFF | TGTGCCAGCAGTTCCGTACTAGCCCGGGGGGGCAACACCGGGGAGCTGTTTTTT | TRBD2 | TRBJ2-2 | TRBV12-3/TRBV12-4 | many
CASSHGQGGRQPQHF | TGTGCCAGCAGCCACGGACAGGGTGGGCGGCAGCCCCAGCATTTT | TRBD1 | TRBJ1-5 | TRBV7-9 | NA
CASSLVGGLDEQFF | TGCGCCAGCAGCTTGGTGGGCGGGTTAGATGAGCAGTTCTTC | NA | TRBJ2-1 | TRBV5-1 | NA
CASSFLAGQGSADTQYF | TGTGCCAGCAGTTTTTTAGCGGGACAGGGGTCGGCAGATACGCAGTATTTT | TRBD1 | TRBJ2-3 | TRBV12-3/TRBV12-4 | many
CATAGEGATDTQYF | TGTGCCACAGCGGGAGAGGGTGCCACAGATACGCAGTATTTT | TRBD2 | TRBJ2-3 | TRBV12-3/TRBV12-4 | many
CASSPNRGSYNEQFF | TGTGCCAGCAGTCCAAATAGAGGGAGCTACAATGAGCAGTTCTTC | NA | TRBJ2-1 | TRBV7-9 | many
CAISDQKNRGSYNEQFF | TGTGCCATCAGTGACCAAAAGAACAGGGGGTCCTACAATGAGCAGTTCTTC | TRBD1 | TRBJ2-1 | TRBV10-3 | many